The 20 T cell receptor beta chains given below trace back to one sample, sequenced in a study of blood T cell repertoires in COVID-19. The protocol was immunoSEQ multiplex PCR, while the TCRdb copy is restricted to in-frame clones and leaves out a portion. The sample includes under 300,000 clones, approximately 83% of them seen just once. The sample comprised peripheral blood. These receptor sequences come from a man aged 25-45 years who had recovered from COVID-19.

Here the CDR3 reads CASSPSGGALYRTQYF. The CDR3 nucleotides are TGTGCCAGCAGCCCTAGCGGGGGGGCCTTGTATCGGACCCAGTACTTC. The chain employs TRBV27 and TRBJ2-5, with 12 bases lining up with TRBD2. J was trimmed by 7 bases and V by 6 bases; bases with no gene match: 12. CDR3 length equals 16 residues. CDR1 MNHEY and CDR2 SMNVEV come from the germline V gene (reference sequence).

J is TRBJ2-1 and V is TRBV27; 13 positions agree with TRBD2. Germline CDR1 reads MNHEY; CDR2 reads SMNVEV (reference sequence). The CDR3 spans 16 residues. After removal of 6 bases from V and 3 bases from J, the junction contained 5 bases not matched to a gene. As DNA, the CDR3 is TGTGCCAGCAGCAAAGGGACTAGCGGGGTCTACAATGAGCAGTTCTTC. Residues: CASSKGTSGVYNEQFF.

The chain carries TRBV4-1 and TRBJ1-6; D ambiguous. This CDR3 has 15 amino acids. Germline CDR1 and CDR2: MGHRA and YSYEKL. V was shortened by 4 bases and J by 8 bases, with 15 bases between the two germline ends. This CDR3 reads CASSLFRAEDSPLHF. The CDR3 DNA follows: TGCGCCAGCAGCCTTTTTAGGGCGGAGGATTCACCCCTCCACTTT.

The V gene is TRBV28, the J gene TRBJ1-2; TRBD1 matches at 10 bases. The germline CDR1 and CDR2 sequences are MDHEN and SYDVKM. V was clipped by 3 bases and J by 5 bases; unmatched bases: 9. CDR3 length equals 16 residues. CDR3 loop: CASSLLDRGQVYGYTF. Here the CDR3 DNA reads TGTGCCAGCAGTTTGCTAGACAGGGGGCAGGTTTATGGCTACACCTTC.

This clone was detected a few times. This rearrangement joins TRBV18 to TRBJ2-3, with no clear D. Germline V gene sequence: CDR1 KGHSH, CDR2 LQKENI. Trimming stripped 3 bases from V and 2 bases from J, with 9 bases between. This CDR3 is built from 14 residues. The CDR3 reads CASSPRQFTDTQYF. In DNA form, the CDR3 reads TGTGCCAGCTCACCCCGCCAGTTCACAGATACGCAGTATTTT.

The V and J genes are TRBV12-3 or TRBV12-4 and TRBJ2-3; possibly TRBD2 for D (6 bases). With 3 bases removed from V and 14 bases from J, the gap between germline ends came to 12 bases. The CDR3 has 11 residues. The CDR3 nucleotides read TGTGCCAGCAGTTTCGGGACTCCGTTGTATTTT. It is translated as CASSFGTPLYF.

J is TRBJ1-5 and V is TRBV6-5, with a possible D match to TRBD1 (5 bases). The length of the CDR3 is 13 residues. Trimming left V 2 bases short and J 8 bases short, with 10 bases between. CDR1 MNHEY and CDR2 SVGAGI come from the germline V gene. The CDR3 sequence: CASSYNGGEPQHF. The CDR3, as DNA: TGTGCCAGCAGTTACAACGGGGGGGAGCCCCAGCATTTT.

The rearrangement uses TRBV5-1 and TRBJ2-1; D unclear. Trimming stripped 2 bases from V and 4 bases from J, with 10 bases between. This CDR3 region has 14 residues. Germline loops: CDR1 SGHRS, CDR2 YFSETQ. The CDR3 loop is CASSFGGEYNEQFF. The CDR3 DNA is TGCGCCAGCAGCTTTGGCGGTGAGTACAATGAGCAGTTCTTC.

This chain joins TRBV27 and TRBJ2-7, with D possibly TRBD1 on 5 matching bases. Germline CDR1 reads MNHEY; CDR2 reads SMNVEV (reference sequence). V was shortened by 4 bases and J by 0 bases, with 7 bases between the two germline ends. This CDR3 contains 13 residues. DNA for the CDR3: TGTGCCAGCAGTTCAGGGAACTCCTACGAGCAGTACGTC. Its protein is CASSSGNSYEQYV.

The V and J genes are TRBV19 and TRBJ1-6; 7 bases agree with TRBD1. Germline lookup yields CDR1 LNHDA and CDR2 SQIVND (reference sequence). CDR3 length: 14 amino acids. With V trimmed by 7 bases and J by 10 bases, 10 bases remained unmatched. In DNA, the CDR3 is TGTGCCAGTAACGTAGGGGGCGAAGGGTCACCCCTCCACTTT. Its translation: CASNVGGEGSPLHF.

This clone was counted a few times. This sequence joins TRBV7-9 and TRBJ1-1; 8 bases match TRBD1. J gave up 9 bases and V 0 bases, and 9 bases lay outside the gene matches. CDR1 SEHNR and CDR2 FQNEAQ come from the germline V gene (reference sequence). This CDR3 comprises 15 residues. CDR3 nucleotides: TGTGCCAGCAGCTTAGCCCACAGGGGGGAGGCCCAAGCTTTCTTT. Amino acids: CASSLAHRGEAQAFF.

The rearrangement joins TRBV5-1 to TRBJ1-1; perhaps TRBD1 as D (6 bases). The V gene lost 0 bases and the J gene lost 0 bases, with 12 bases spanning the gap. Germline V gene sequence: CDR1 SGHRS, CDR2 YFSETQ. This CDR3 is 16 amino acids long. Here the CDR3 reads CASSLVPGQMNTEAFF. CDR3 sequence (DNA): TGCGCCAGCAGCTTGGTACCCGGACAGATGAACACTGAAGCTTTCTTT. The full variable domain, rest sourced from reference TRBV5-1 and TRBJ1-1, is KAGVTQTPRYLIKTRGQQVTLSCSPISGHRSVSWYQQTPGQGLQFLFEYFSETQRNKGNFPGRFSGRQFSNSRSEMNVSTLELGDSALYLCASSLVPGQMNTEAFFGQGTRLTVV.

The chain combines TRBV5-8 with TRBJ1-5; D is ambiguous. The germline V gene has CDR1 SGHTS and CDR2 YDEGEE. CDR3 length: 13 amino acids. Trimming stripped 4 bases from V and 6 bases from J, with 11 bases between. CDR3: CASSRGLSQPQHF. DNA for the CDR3: TGTGCCAGCAGCCGCGGACTTAGTCAGCCCCAGCATTTT.

V gene TRBV18 combines with J gene TRBJ2-5; TRBD1 aligns across 7 bases. Germline V gene lookup returns CDR1 KGHSH and CDR2 LQKENI. The CDR3 spans 17 residues. The junction had 11 bases not matched to a gene; V was cut back by 2 bases and J by 2 bases. CDR3 coding DNA: TGTGCCAGCTCACCAAGTTCCGGGACAGCCCGTCAAGAGACCCAGTACTTC. It encodes CASSPSSGTARQETQYF.

The chain recombines TRBV6-4 with TRBJ1-1; D is unresolved. The CDR3 totals 13 residues. Trimming pared 5 bases from V and 0 bases from J, leaving 7 bases between. CDR1 and CDR2 (germline): MRHNA, SNTAGT. CDR3 sequence reads: CASSPTLNTEAFF. CDR3 bases: TGTGCCAGCAGTCCGACTTTGAACACTGAAGCTTTCTTT.

V and J are TRBV11-2 and TRBJ1-3; D is ambiguous. Trimming stripped 3 bases from V and 0 bases from J, with 9 bases between. The germline CDR1 and CDR2 sequences are SGHAT and FQNNGV. The CDR3 extends over 15 amino acids. Written as DNA, the CDR3 is TGTGCCAGCAGCTTTACCGCACTCTCTGGAAACACCATATATTTT. It translates to CASSFTALSGNTIYF. The full variable domain, in which reference TRBV11-2 and TRBJ1-3 provide the parts outside the CDR3, is EAGVAQSPRYKIIEKRQSVAFWCNPISGHATLYWYQQILGQGPKLLIQFQNNGVVDDSQLPKDRFSAERLKGVDSTLKIQPAKLEDSAVYLCASSFTALSGNTIYFGEGSWLTVV.

This clone was seen a handful of times. The gene calls are TRBV4-1 and TRBJ2-5, with 8 nucleotides matching TRBD2. This CDR3 spans 15 amino acids. Trimming removed 1 base from V and 2 bases from J; junction bases left unmatched: 3. In germline, CDR1 is MGHRA, CDR2 YSYEKL. The CDR3 nucleotides read TGCGCCAGCAGCCAAGGAGCGGGAGTGCAAGAGACCCAGTACTTC. It encodes CASSQGAGVQETQYF.

This rearrangement joins TRBV7-9 to TRBJ2-7; the D gene is possibly TRBD1 (6 bases). V was trimmed by 8 bases and J by 6 bases, leaving 20 bases between them. Germline V gene lookup returns CDR1 SEHNR and CDR2 FQNEAQ (reference sequence). The length of the CDR3 is 14 residues. The CDR3 protein is CASGVWSGALEQYF. CDR3 in DNA: TGTGCCAGCGGGGTTTGGTCAGGGGCCCTCGAGCAGTACTTC.

The genes are TRBV5-4 and TRBJ1-1; 7 bases fit TRBD1. CDR1 is SGHNT and CDR2 is YYREEE in the germline V gene (reference sequence). The CDR3 loop spans 15 amino acids. J lost 11 bases, V lost 2 bases, and 15 bases had no gene match. For the CDR3, the DNA is TGTGCCAGCAGCTTAGCAGCCGATCCGTCCAGGGGGGCTTTCTTT. It encodes CASSLAADPSRGAFF. Full variable domain (outside the CDR3, taken from reference TRBV5-4 and TRBJ1-1): ETGVTQSPTHLIKTRGQQVTLRCSSQSGHNTVSWYQQALGQGPQFIFQYYREEENGRGNFPPRFSGLQFPNYSSELNVNALELDDSALYLCASSLAADPSRGAFFGQGTRLTVV.

The rearrangement uses TRBV5-4 and TRBJ1-6, with D tentatively TRBD1 (5 bases). Germline V CDR1 and CDR2: SGHNT, YYREEE (reference sequence). There are 15 residues in the CDR3. Trimming left V 4 bases short and J 12 bases short, with 20 bases between. This chain's CDR3 is CASSREGGGYEPLHF. The CDR3 DNA reads TGTGCCAGCAGCCGGGAGGGTGGGGGGTATGAACCCCTCCACTTT.